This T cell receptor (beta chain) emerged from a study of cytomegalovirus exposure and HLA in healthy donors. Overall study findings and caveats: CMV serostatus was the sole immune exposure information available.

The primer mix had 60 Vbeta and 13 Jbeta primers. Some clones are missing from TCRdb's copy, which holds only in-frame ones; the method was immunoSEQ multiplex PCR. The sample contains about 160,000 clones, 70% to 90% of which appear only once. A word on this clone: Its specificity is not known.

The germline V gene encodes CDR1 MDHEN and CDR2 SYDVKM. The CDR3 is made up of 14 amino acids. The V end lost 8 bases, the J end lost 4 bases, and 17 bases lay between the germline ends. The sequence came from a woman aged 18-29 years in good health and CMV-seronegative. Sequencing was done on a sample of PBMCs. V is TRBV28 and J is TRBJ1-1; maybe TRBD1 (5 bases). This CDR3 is CASRMGGIGTEAFF. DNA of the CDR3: TGTGCCAGCCGAATGGGGGGAATAGGCACTGAAGCTTTCTTT. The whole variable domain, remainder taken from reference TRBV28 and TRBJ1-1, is DVKVTQSSRYLVKRTGEKVFLECVQDMDHENMFWYRQDPGLGLRLIYFSYDVKMKEKGDIPEGYSVSREKKERFSLILESASTNQTSMYLCASRMGGIGTEAFFGQGTRLTVV.